This T cell receptor (beta chain) was recovered during a study of T cell responses to AZD1222 COVID-19 vaccine. The protocol was immunoSEQ multiplex PCR, while the TCRdb copy is restricted to in-frame clones and leaves out a portion. Among about 140,000 clones listed, 90% were seen once. The CDR3 is 19 amino acids. The germline V gene has CDR1 DFQATT and CDR2 SNEGSKA (reference sequence). V lost 3 bases to trimming and J lost 2 bases; unmatched junction nucleotides: 8. Sequenced material: peripheral blood, taken 28 days after the second AZD1222 dose. This clonotype was sampled from an adult who received the AZD1222 COVID-19 vaccine. This chain links TRBV20-1 with TRBJ2-6, with 15 bases fitting TRBD2. CDR3 in DNA: TGCAGTGCTAGTCTAGGACTAGCGGGAGGGCTAACTGGGGCCAACGTCCTGACTTTC. Translation: CSASLGLAGGLTGANVLTF.